These 27 T cell receptor beta chains share one sample of origin, sequenced in a study of blood T cell repertoires in COVID-19 (dated by TCRdb to 2018 to 2020). Library prep was done by the immunoSEQ multiplex PCR assay. What TCRdb holds here is the immuneACCESS table cut down to in-frame rearrangements. Part of the clones is not present; checked against another copy, under half of the missing clones reflect an unresolved V gene, and the others are unexplained. Counted in this sample were about 100,000 clones; around 88% of them appeared once. The ten biggest clones cover about 4.6% of the sample. Material for sequencing was peripheral blood. All receptors derive from a human donor in a cohort sampled during active COVID-19.

The gene calls are TRBV7-2 and TRBJ2-7; TRBD2 agrees at 9 bases. V shed 3 bases, J shed 3 bases, and the junction held 12 bases outside the gene matches. The CDR3 extends over 17 amino acids. CDR1 and CDR2 (germline): SGHTA, FQGNSA. Written as DNA, the CDR3 is TGTGCCAGCAGCTTTGGCCCCCCCGGGACTAGCCGCTACGAGCAGTACTTC. It codes for CASSFGPPGTSRYEQYF. Full variable domain (missing parts from reference TRBV7-2 and TRBJ2-7): GAGVSQSPSNKVTEKGKDVELRCDPISGHTALYWYRQSLGQGLEFLIYFQGNSAPDKSGLPSDRFSAERTGGSVSTLTIQRTQQEDSAVYLCASSFGPPGTSRYEQYFGPGTRLTVT.

The gene calls are TRBV5-1 and TRBJ2-7, with 9 positions matching TRBD1. J was trimmed by 2 bases and V by 6 bases; bases with no gene match: 6. CDR1 and CDR2 (germline): SGHRS, YFSETQ. The CDR3 runs 14 residues. The CDR3 bases are TGCGCCAGCAAAGCGGGACAGGGAACCTACGAGCAGTACTTC. Translating it yields CASKAGQGTYEQYF.

The chain combines TRBV6-4 with TRBJ1-1; 7 nucleotides agree with TRBD1. This CDR3 comprises 16 residues. Germline CDR1 reads MRHNA; CDR2 reads SNTAGT. The V segment lost 6 bases and the J segment 3 bases; nucleotides outside the gene matches: 13. CDR3 in DNA: TGTGCCAGCAGACCGCGAGGGGGACAGTCATACACTGAAGCTTTCTTT. It is translated as CASRPRGGQSYTEAFF.

This chain joins TRBV5-1 and TRBJ2-7; TRBD1 agrees at 10 bases. The V gene's germline CDR1 is SGHRS and CDR2 YFSETQ. J gave up 4 bases and V 5 bases, and 9 bases lay outside the gene matches. The CDR3 covers 15 residues. CDR3 DNA: TGCGCCAGCAGTCGGGACAGGGGAGGCTGGTACGAGCAGTACTTC. As protein: CASSRDRGGWYEQYF.

The chain links TRBV2 to TRBJ2-7, with 7 bases matching TRBD1. The junction had 9 bases not matched to a gene; V was cut back by 6 bases and J by 4 bases. Germline V gives CDR1 SNHLY, CDR2 FYNNEI. The CDR3 has 14 residues. CDR3 DNA sequence: TGTGCCAGCAGGCAGGACAGGCTTGCGTACGAGCAGTACTTC. This encodes CASRQDRLAYEQYF. The whole variable domain, filled in from reference TRBV2 and TRBJ2-7, reads EPEVTQTPSHQVTQMGQEVILRCVPISNHLYFYWYRQILGQKVEFLVSFYNNEISEKSEIFDDQFSVERPDGSNFTLKIRSTKLEDSAMYFCASRQDRLAYEQYFGPGTRLTVT.

The rearrangement joins TRBV28 to TRBJ2-7; 9 bases map to TRBD2. Germline V gene sequence: CDR1 MDHEN, CDR2 SYDVKM. The CDR3 consists of 16 residues. Unmatched junction bases numbered 11, after V lost 5 bases and J lost 3 bases. The CDR3 nucleotides read TGTGCCAGCAGTGGACCCCGTAGCGGGAGTTTCTACGAGCAGTACTTC. Protein sequence: CASSGPRSGSFYEQYF.

The gene calls are TRBV28 and TRBJ2-6, with a possible D match to TRBD2 (6 bases). The CDR3 runs to 16 residues. Germline CDR1 and CDR2: MDHEN and SYDVKM. Trimming left V 4 bases short and J 0 bases short, with 10 bases between. CDR3 DNA sequence: TGTGCCAGCAGTTCGCGGGGAGCCTCTGGGGCCAACGTCCTGACTTTC. Translating gives CASSSRGASGANVLTF.

The chain has TRBV18 and TRBJ1-4, with D hard to call. The CDR3 contains 15 residues. CDR1 KGHSH and CDR2 LQKENI come from the germline V gene. Trimming removed 3 bases from V and 16 bases from J, with 24 bases in between. The CDR3 nucleotides read TGTGCCAGCTCACCTGTAGCCCTGCCACACCATTCTGGGTTTTTT. Amino acids: CASSPVALPHHSGFF.

The chain combines TRBV10-1 with TRBJ2-5, with a weak D call TRBD1 (6 bases). This CDR3 spans 15 amino acids. The V gene's germline CDR1 is WNHNN and CDR2 SYGVQD (reference sequence). Trimming left V 2 bases short and J 5 bases short, with 15 bases between. CDR3 region: CASSEAGANGETQYF. The CDR3 DNA reads as TGCGCCAGCAGTGAGGCAGGGGCGAATGGGGAGACCCAGTACTTC.

This rearrangement joins TRBV7-6 to TRBJ2-7, with 8 positions matching TRBD2. Germline CDR1 reads SGHVS; CDR2 reads FNYEAQ. The CDR3 loop spans 15 amino acids. V lost 4 bases and J lost 1; bases outside the gene matches: 6. The CDR3 DNA reads TGTGCCAGCAGCTGCACTAGCGGAGAATCCTACGAGCAGTACTTC. Amino acid sequence: CASSCTSGESYEQYF.

V gene TRBV7-2 combines with J gene TRBJ1-2; D possibly corresponds to TRBD1 (5 bases). Germline loops: CDR1 SGHTA, CDR2 FQGNSA. The CDR3 has 13 residues. Trimming stripped 6 bases from V and 5 bases from J, with 13 bases between. The CDR3 DNA sequence: TGTGCCAGCAGTTACGACAGTCAATATGGCTACACCTTC. Residues: CASSYDSQYGYTF.

CDR3 residues: CASSPRGQGTYNEQFF. The CDR3 coding sequence is TGCGCCAGCAGCCCCCGAGGACAGGGAACCTACAATGAGCAGTTCTTC. The gene calls are TRBV5-1 and TRBJ2-1; 8 positions match TRBD1. The germline CDR1 and CDR2 sequences are SGHRS and YFSETQ. CDR3 length: 16 residues. Unmatched junction bases numbered 8, after V lost 4 bases and J lost 2 bases.

The chain is built from TRBV7-6 and TRBJ2-2, with 12 positions matching TRBD2. This CDR3 contains 18 residues. The junction had 4 bases not matched to a gene; V was cut back by 1 base and J by 1 base. The germline CDR1 and CDR2 sequences are SGHVS and FNYEAQ. CDR3 in DNA: TGTGCCAGCAGCTTAGGCACTAGCGGGAGGAGGAACACCGGGGAGCTGTTTTTT. Amino acids: CASSLGTSGRRNTGELFF.

The rearrangement joins TRBV11-3 to TRBJ2-2; no reliable D call. CDR1 and CDR2 (germline): SGHNT, YENEEA. V was pared by 0 bases and J by 1 base, with 3 bases between. The CDR3 contains 14 residues. The CDR3 loop is CASSLDGNTGELFF. In nucleotides, the CDR3 is TGTGCCAGCAGCTTAGACGGGAACACCGGGGAGCTGTTTTTT.

The rearrangement links TRBV28 to TRBJ2-1; unclear D gene. Germline V gene sequence: CDR1 MDHEN, CDR2 SYDVKM. The CDR3 spans 14 residues. V dropped 3 bases and J dropped 0 bases, with 6 bases sitting between them. In DNA, the CDR3 is TGTGCCAGCAGTTTCGTGAGCTCCTACAATGAGCAGTTCTTC. It specifies CASSFVSSYNEQFF.

This clone was counted a single time. J is TRBJ1-3 and V is TRBV6-6, with D perhaps TRBD1 (5 bases). V lost 7 bases to trimming and J lost 4 bases, with 14 bases between them. From germline, CDR1 is MNHNY and CDR2 SVGAGI (reference sequence). There are 14 residues in the CDR3. The CDR3 nucleotides read TGTGCCAGCACCCTCCTGGGGGGAGGAAACACCATATATTTT. Its translation is CASTLLGGGNTIYF.

The chain combines TRBV2 with TRBJ2-7; TRBD2 matches 9 bases. CDR1 and CDR2 from the germline V gene are SNHLY and FYNNEI. The V segment lost 6 bases and the J segment 5 bases; nucleotides outside the gene matches: 14. This CDR3 region has 16 residues. This chain's CDR3 is CASSRFGLAGVDEQYF. CDR3 bases: TGTGCCAGCAGCCGCTTTGGATTAGCGGGAGTGGACGAGCAGTACTTC.

The chain joins TRBV28 to TRBJ1-2, with 8 bases aligning to TRBD1. Germline loops: CDR1 MDHEN, CDR2 SYDVKM. CDR3 length equals 15 residues. Unmatched junction bases numbered 6, after V lost 5 bases and J lost 1 base. The CDR3 protein is CASSPGQVYNYGYTF. CDR3 DNA sequence: TGTGCCAGCAGTCCGGGACAGGTGTATAACTATGGCTACACCTTC.

This clone came up once. The J gene is TRBJ1-5, the V gene TRBV6-6; 7 bases align to TRBD1. J gave up 4 bases and V 6 bases, and 12 bases lay outside the gene matches. Germline V CDR1 and CDR2: MNHNY, SVGAGI (reference sequence). The CDR3 spans 16 residues. The CDR3 loop reads CASRPTGTVINQPQHF. The CDR3 DNA reads TGTGCCAGCAGACCAACCGGGACAGTGATTAATCAGCCCCAGCATTTT.

The chain couples TRBV3-1 (or the pseudogene TRBV3-2) to TRBJ1-3, with D uncertain. Germline V CDR1 and CDR2: LGHDT, YNNKEL (reference sequence). Trimming stripped 11 bases from V and 3 bases from J, with 14 bases between. The length of the CDR3 is 13 residues. The CDR3 DNA follows: TGTGCCTCCAACGGCGGGTTTGGAAACACCATATATTTT. It codes for CASNGGFGNTIYF.

The V and J genes are TRBV30 and TRBJ1-5; D perhaps matches TRBD1 (5 bases). V shed 5 bases and J shed 0 bases, with 8 bases lying between them. CDR1 and CDR2 from the germline V gene are GTSNPN and SVGIG (reference sequence). The CDR3 totals 13 residues. CDR3 DNA sequence: TGTGCCTGGTCGGACAATAGCAATCAGCCCCAGCATTTT. Protein product: CAWSDNSNQPQHF.

This chain joins TRBV3-1 (or the pseudogene TRBV3-2) and TRBJ2-7; no definite D call. Germline V gene data show CDR1 as LGHDT and CDR2 as YNNKEL (reference sequence). The CDR3 spans 11 residues. Trimming pared 5 bases from V and 3 bases from J, leaving 5 bases between. CDR3 in DNA: TGTGCCAGCAGCGGCAACTACGAGCAGTACTTC. Translating gives CASSGNYEQYF.

The J gene is TRBJ2-1, the V gene TRBV27, with D possibly matching TRBD2 (6 bases). Germline V gene data show CDR1 as MNHEY and CDR2 as SMNVEV (reference sequence). V lost 5 bases and J 3 bases, leaving 17 bases between the germline ends. The CDR3 length is 16 residues. CDR3 region: CASSPQKRAFYNEQFF. CDR3 bases: TGTGCCAGCAGTCCCCAAAAGCGGGCCTTCTACAATGAGCAGTTCTTC.

The chain combines TRBV7-9 with TRBJ1-2; D may be TRBD1 (5 bases). CDR1 and CDR2 from the germline V gene are SEHNR and FQNEAQ (reference sequence). This CDR3 is 14 amino acids long. The germline V and J ends were trimmed by 11 bases and 8 bases, with 24 bases remaining between them. The CDR3 protein is CAGQPGLFIEGYTF. In DNA, the CDR3 is TGTGCCGGGCAACCGGGACTCTTCATAGAGGGCTACACCTTC.

The V gene is TRBV5-1, the J gene TRBJ2-2, with TRBD2 matching 11 bases. CDR1 and CDR2 (germline): SGHRS, YFSETQ. The ends lost 4 bases at V and 0 bases at J; junction bases unmatched: 5. The CDR3 totals 17 residues. This CDR3 is CASSGGTSGTNTGELFF. CDR3 sequence (DNA): TGCGCCAGCAGCGGGGGGACTAGCGGTACGAACACCGGGGAGCTGTTTTTT. Filled out from reference TRBV5-1 and TRBJ2-2, the complete variable domain reads KAGVTQTPRYLIKTRGQQVTLSCSPISGHRSVSWYQQTPGQGLQFLFEYFSETQRNKGNFPGRFSGRQFSNSRSEMNVSTLELGDSALYLCASSGGTSGTNTGELFFGEGSRLTVL.

This clone was counted a few times. The V gene is TRBV6-6, the J gene TRBJ1-4; D unresolved. V lost 4 bases to trimming and J lost 8 bases, with 5 bases between them. Per germline, CDR1 MNHNY and CDR2 SVGAGI (reference sequence). There are 11 residues in the CDR3. DNA of the CDR3: TGTGCCAGCAGTTCCCTGGAAAAACTGTTTTTT. Amino acids: CASSSLEKLFF.

This clone was seen more than once but under ten times. This chain joins TRBV6-6 and TRBJ2-7; maybe TRBD2 (6 bases). The CDR3 is 13 residues long. Trimming removed 6 bases at V and 2 bases at J, with 11 bases between. From germline, CDR1 is MNHNY and CDR2 SVGAGI (reference sequence). DNA of the CDR3: TGTGCCAGCAGCCGCGGGGCAGCCTACGAGCAGTACTTC. Protein: CASSRGAAYEQYF.